The 9 T cell receptor beta chains below were found in one sample sequenced in a study of technical replicates of blood from a few donors. Assay: immunoSEQ multiplex PCR; the TCRdb copy retains only in-frame clones and omits some. The repertoire holds about 85,000 clones, with around 94% as singletons. Sequenced sample: T cells isolated from PBMCs. The receptors stem from a human donor in good health.

The chain has TRBV19 and TRBJ2-3; the match to TRBD2 covers 7 bases. The CDR3 length is 16 residues. CDR1 is LNHDA, CDR2 SQIVND, per germline (reference sequence). V shed 1 base, J shed 1 base, and the junction held 5 bases outside the gene matches. This CDR3 is CASSIGGRVGTDTQYF. CDR3 sequence (DNA): TGTGCCAGTAGTATAGGGGGGAGGGTCGGCACAGATACGCAGTATTTT. Together with reference TRBV19 and TRBJ2-3, the CDR3 gives the full variable domain: DGGITQSPKYLFRKEGQNVTLSCEQNLNHDAMYWYRQDPGQGLRLIYYSQIVNDFQKGDIAEGYSVSREKKESFPLTVTSAQKNPTAFYLCASSIGGRVGTDTQYFGPGTRLTVL.

This clone occurred a few times. The chain recombines TRBV9 with TRBJ1-1, with TRBD1 matching over 8 bases. Trimming cost V 4 bases and J 5 bases; bases outside gene matches: 10. The germline V gene has CDR1 SGDLS and CDR2 YYNGEE. The CDR3 is 15 amino acids. CDR3 amino acids: CASSTTTGVNTEAFF. As DNA, the CDR3 is TGTGCCAGCAGCACCACGACAGGGGTAAATACTGAAGCTTTCTTT.

The genes are TRBV19 and TRBJ1-1; D is undetermined. Between the trimmed V and J ends, which lost 3 bases and 8 bases, there was a span of 19 bases. The germline V gene encodes CDR1 LNHDA and CDR2 SQIVND (reference sequence). The CDR3 is 15 amino acids. CDR3: CASSIRPAEKREAFF. The CDR3 DNA sequence: TGTGCCAGTAGTATTAGGCCGGCGGAAAAGAGAGAAGCTTTCTTT.

The gene calls are TRBV7-9 and TRBJ2-7; 7 bases are a match to TRBD2. This CDR3 has 14 amino acids. V lost 4 bases, J lost 9 bases, and 12 bases stayed unmatched. From germline, CDR1 is SEHNR and CDR2 FQNEAQ (reference sequence). CDR3 bases: TGTGCCAGCAGCTCCAAAGGGGAGGGTCAAGGGCAGTACTTC. Its protein product is CASSSKGEGQGQYF.

The chain couples TRBV4-1 to TRBJ2-2, with 11 bases aligning to TRBD2. V was pared by 6 bases and J by 5 bases, with 8 bases of the junction left unmatched. CDR3 size: 16 residues. The germline V gene encodes CDR1 MGHRA and CDR2 YSYEKL. CDR3 sequence reads: CASSQLAGVGTGELFF. The CDR3 nucleotides are TGCGCCAGCAGTCAACTAGCGGGAGTTGGTACCGGGGAGCTGTTTTTT.

This chain connects TRBV11-2 to TRBJ1-1; 8 nucleotides match TRBD1. The CDR3 contains 15 residues. V dropped 5 bases and J dropped 4; count of bases not matched to a gene: 9. The germline V gene encodes CDR1 SGHAT and CDR2 FQNNGV. The chain's CDR3 is CASSKKQGVSTEAFF. In DNA, the CDR3 is TGTGCCAGCAGCAAAAAACAGGGGGTAAGCACTGAAGCTTTCTTT.

The chain links TRBV7-9 to TRBJ2-5, with 8 bases matching TRBD1. CDR1 SEHNR and CDR2 FQNEAQ come from the germline V gene (reference sequence). Trimming removed 3 bases from V and 5 bases from J; junction bases left unmatched: 11. The CDR3 totals 16 residues. The CDR3 is CASSFPRDRTWETQYF. The CDR3 DNA sequence: TGTGCCAGCAGCTTCCCCCGGGACAGGACCTGGGAGACCCAGTACTTC.

The V call is TRBV15, the J call TRBJ2-1, with 7 nucleotides matching TRBD2. V was clipped by 4 bases and J by 7 bases; unmatched bases: 16. The CDR3 length is 17 residues. Germline loops: CDR1 LNHNV, CDR2 YYDKDF (reference sequence). CDR3 DNA sequence: TGTGCCACCAGCAAACGGGCGGTTGGCGGGAGTGGGAATGAGCAGTTCTTC. Translated, it gives CATSKRAVGGSGNEQFF.

V and J are TRBV28 and TRBJ1-1, with TRBD1 as a possible D gene (5 bases). Germline V CDR1 and CDR2: MDHEN, SYDVKM. V dropped 4 bases and J dropped 6 bases, with 18 bases sitting between them. This CDR3 has 15 amino acids. CDR3 sequence reads: CASSWGEWTLAEAFF. The CDR3 DNA reads TGTGCCAGCAGTTGGGGGGAGTGGACCTTGGCTGAAGCTTTCTTT. The entire variable domain, with the rest obtained from reference TRBV28 and TRBJ1-1, is as follows: DVKVTQSSRYLVKRTGEKVFLECVQDMDHENMFWYRQDPGLGLRLIYFSYDVKMKEKGDIPEGYSVSREKKERFSLILESASTNQTSMYLCASSWGEWTLAEAFFGQGTRLTVV.